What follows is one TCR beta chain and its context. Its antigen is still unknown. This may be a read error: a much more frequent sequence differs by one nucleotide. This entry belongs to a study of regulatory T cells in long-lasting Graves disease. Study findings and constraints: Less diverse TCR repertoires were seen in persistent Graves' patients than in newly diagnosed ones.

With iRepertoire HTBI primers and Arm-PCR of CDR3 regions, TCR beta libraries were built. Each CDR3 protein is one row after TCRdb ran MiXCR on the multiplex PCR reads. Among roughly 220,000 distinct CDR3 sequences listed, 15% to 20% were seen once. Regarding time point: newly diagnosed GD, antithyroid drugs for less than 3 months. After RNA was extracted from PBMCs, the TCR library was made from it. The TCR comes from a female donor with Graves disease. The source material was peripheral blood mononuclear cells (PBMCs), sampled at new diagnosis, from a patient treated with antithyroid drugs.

The CDR3 DNA is TGTGCCAGTAGGACCCGGGACAGGGGGTATCAGCTCCAGCATTTT. Protein: CASRTRDRGYQLQHF. The chain is built from TRBV19 and TRBJ1-5; 11 bases agree with TRBD1. Per germline, CDR1 LNHDA and CDR2 SQIVND (reference sequence). The CDR3 spans 15 residues. The complete variable domain, with remaining parts taken from reference TRBV19 and TRBJ1-5, reads DGGITQSPKYLFRKEGQNVTLSCEQNLNHDAMYWYRQDPGQGLRLIYYSQIVNDFQKGDIAEGYSVSREKKESFPLTVTSAQKNPTAFYLCASRTRDRGYQLQHFGDGTRLSIL.